The T cell receptor beta chain under discussion was sequenced for a study of shared clonotypes between healthy human individuals. Looking at the study overall: The study enrolled two women and three men aged 18 to 49.

The V gene's germline CDR1 is KGHSH and CDR2 LQKENI. This CDR3 is built from 16 residues. V was pared by 0 bases and J by 1 base, with 9 bases between. Each replicate PCR on the sorted subsets used 200 to 250 ng DNA (around 31,000 T cell genomes). The data were produced by immunoSEQ multiplex PCR, yet TCRdb's version contains in-frame clones alone and is incomplete. The table records 2.3 million or so clones, about 92% of them present only once. As regards this clone: Its antigen is not identified.

Findings and caveats of the study: Donors were few, which limited the genetic and exposure-history diversity represented.

Donors included only healthy HIV-negative adults lacking recent acute infections or vaccinations. This chain connects TRBV18 to TRBJ1-4; D may be TRBD1 (5 bases). Sequencing input: naive CD4+ T cells from PBMCs. This sample's subset: CD45RA+ positively selected. The sequence was collected from a man aged 18 to 35 in good health. Some clones in this sample may be carry-over from other donors' samples. CDR3 nucleotides: TGTGCCAGCTCACCACCGGTGGGGGAAACTAATGAAAAACTGTTTTTT. This sequence encodes CASSPPVGETNEKLFF.